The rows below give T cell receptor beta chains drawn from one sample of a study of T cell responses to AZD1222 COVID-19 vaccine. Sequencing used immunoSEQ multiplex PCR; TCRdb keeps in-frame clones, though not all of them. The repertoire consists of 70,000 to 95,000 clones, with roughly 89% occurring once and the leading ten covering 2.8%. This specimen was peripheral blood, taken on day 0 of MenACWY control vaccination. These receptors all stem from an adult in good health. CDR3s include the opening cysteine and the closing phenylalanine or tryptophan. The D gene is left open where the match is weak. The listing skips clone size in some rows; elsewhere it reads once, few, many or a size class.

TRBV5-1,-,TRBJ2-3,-,CASSLVVGEDTQYF,TGCGCCAGCAGCTTGGTAGTGGGCGAAGATACGCAGTATTTT
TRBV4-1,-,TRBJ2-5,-,CASSPDQIQETQYF,TGCGCCAGCAGCCCGGACCAGATCCAAGAGACCCAGTACTTC
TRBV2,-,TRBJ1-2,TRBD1,CASRGQEYF,TGTGCCAGCAGAGGACAGGAATACTTC
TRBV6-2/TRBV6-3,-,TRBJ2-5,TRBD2,CASSPGGMGETQYF,TGTGCCAGCAGTCCCGGGGGGATGGGAGAGACCCAGTACTTC
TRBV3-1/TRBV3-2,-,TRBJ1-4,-,CASSQDEVREKLFF,TGTGCCAGCAGCCAAGATGAGGTTAGGGAAAAACTGTTTTTT
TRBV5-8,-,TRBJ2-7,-,CASSLGQSPYEQYF,TGTGCCAGCAGCCTTGGACAGTCCCCCTACGAGCAGTACTTC
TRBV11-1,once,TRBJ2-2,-,CASSLVEETGELFF,TGTGCCAGCAGCTTAGTGGAGGAGACCGGGGAGCTGTTTTTT
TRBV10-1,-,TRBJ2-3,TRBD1,CASSQGQGVPDTQYF,TGCGCCAGCAGTCAGGGACAGGGGGTCCCAGATACGCAGTATTTT
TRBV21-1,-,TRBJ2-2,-,CASSKAIGELFF,TGTGCCAGCAGCAAAGCGATCGGGGAGCTGTTTTTT
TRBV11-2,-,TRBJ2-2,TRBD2,CASSLGGGGAGELFF,TGTGCCAGCAGCTTAGGCGGGGGAGGCGCCGGGGAGCTGTTTTTT
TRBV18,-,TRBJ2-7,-,CASSPGRILYEQYF,TGTGCCAGCTCACCGGGACGGATTCTCTACGAGCAGTACTTC
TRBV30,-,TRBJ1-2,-,CAWSVSQGNGYTF,TGTGCCTGGAGTGTATCGCAGGGGAATGGCTACACCTTC
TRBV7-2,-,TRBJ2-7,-,CASSPSWTEHYEQYF,TGTGCCAGCAGCCCCAGTTGGACGGAACATTACGAGCAGTACTTC
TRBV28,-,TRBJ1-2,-,CASSSSGTRAYTF,TGTGCCAGCAGTTCTTCCGGGACCCGGGCCTACACCTTC
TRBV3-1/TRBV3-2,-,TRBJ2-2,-,CASRDTGELFF,TGTGCCAGCAGAGATACCGGGGAGCTGTTTTTT
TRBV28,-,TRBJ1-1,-,CASSLSGAYTEAFF,TGTGCCAGCAGTTTGTCGGGGGCGTACACTGAAGCTTTCTTT
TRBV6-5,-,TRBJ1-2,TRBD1,CASSYHGGQGEDGYTF,TGTGCCAGCAGTTACCACGGGGGACAGGGGGAAGATGGCTACACCTTC
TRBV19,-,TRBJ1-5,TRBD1,CASSPGDRNNQPQHF,TGTGCCAGTAGTCCAGGGGACAGAAATAATCAGCCCCAGCATTTT
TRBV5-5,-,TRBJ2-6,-,CATSLIPGTGANVLTF,TGTGCCACCTCCCTGATACCCGGGACTGGGGCCAACGTCCTGACTTTC
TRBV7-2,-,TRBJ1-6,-,CASSLSGSSYNSPLHF,TGTGCCAGCAGCTTATCGGGGAGCTCCTATAATTCACCCCTCCACTTT
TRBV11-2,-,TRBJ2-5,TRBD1,CASSAHTGEETQYF,TGTGCCAGCAGCGCCCATACAGGGGAAGAGACCCAGTACTTC
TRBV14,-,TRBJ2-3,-,CASRLLPQRGVRPDTQYF,TGTGCCAGCAGATTATTACCGCAAAGGGGGGTCCGACCGGATACGCAGTATTTT
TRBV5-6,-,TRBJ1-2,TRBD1,CASSLRGTDSGYGYTF,TGTGCCAGCAGCTTGAGGGGGACAGATTCGGGCTATGGCTACACCTTC
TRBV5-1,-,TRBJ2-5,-,CASSLAGAWETQYF,TGCGCCAGCAGCTTGGCTGGGGCCTGGGAGACCCAGTACTTC